This T cell receptor beta chain was sequenced in a study of T-cell reconstitution after alpha-beta-depleted transplantation in children. Ten or more counts support this clonotype. Its specificity is unknown. Germline V lookup: CDR1 MNHEY, CDR2 SMNVEV (reference sequence). This CDR3 has 14 residues. V lost 6 bases and J lost 0, with 12 bases in between. Unique molecular identifiers were incorporated when the TCRbeta library was constructed. TCRdb reprocessed the PCR reads with MiXCR, giving one entry per CDR3 protein. Counted here are around 960,000 distinct CDR3 sequences, roughly 29% occurring once; the ten biggest clones make up around 30%. Study-level findings and limits: The high TCRbeta diversity at day 60 in some patients came from surviving recipient T cells and thymic progenitors. At one year after transplant, newly produced T cells mostly accounted for T-cell counts and diversity. The origin of alpha-beta T cells about two months after transplant was reportedly several hundred expanded graft clones.

The chain carries TRBV27 and TRBJ2-7, with D possibly matching TRBD2 (5 bases). The sequence came from a boy in the first two years of life who had a stem cell transplant for SCID, so the T cells may come from the graft donor. The specimen comprised PBMCs, mostly from graft donor cells, sampled 360 days after TCRalphabeta/CD19-depleted stem cell transplant. The CDR3 sequence: CASSLSGPSYEQYF. The CDR3 region has the DNA TGTGCCAGCAGCTTGAGCGGACCCTCCTACGAGCAGTACTTC.